This T cell receptor beta chain was recorded in a study of blood T cell repertoires in COVID-19. TCRdb keeps only in-frame clones here, not all; method: immunoSEQ multiplex PCR. The sample yields fewer than 350,000 clones, approximately 89% seen once. The CDR3 sequence is 15 residues long. Germline V gives CDR1 SGHTS, CDR2 YDEGEE. Between the trimmed V and J ends, which lost 5 bases and 2 bases, there was a span of 16 bases. V usage is TRBV5-8 and J usage is TRBJ1-2, with no clear D. Specimen: peripheral blood. The origin of this receptor is a woman aged 55-75 years with COVID-19, enrolled during active disease. CDR3 sequence: CASRYDPMGNYGYTF. The CDR3 nucleotides are TGTGCCAGCAGATATGACCCGATGGGCAACTATGGCTACACCTTC.